The text below deals with one TCR beta chain. This specimen comes from a study of blood T cell repertoires in COVID-19. Here immunoSEQ multiplex PCR was the method, and the copy in TCRdb shows in-frame clones only, minus some. Of under 250,000 clones listed, about 90% were seen once; the top ten hold 0.65% to 0.85%. V lost 5 bases, J lost 0 bases, and 6 bases stayed unmatched. This CDR3 is built from 16 residues. Germline V CDR1 and CDR2: MDHEN, SYDVKM. This TCR came from a man aged 55 to 69 with COVID-19, enrolled during active disease. Sequenced sample: peripheral blood. The chain uses TRBV28 and TRBJ2-7; the match to TRBD2 covers 11 bases. CDR3 loop: CASSPSSGRPSYEQYF. The DNA of the CDR3 is TGTGCCAGCAGTCCGTCTAGCGGGAGGCCCTCCTACGAGCAGTACTTC.